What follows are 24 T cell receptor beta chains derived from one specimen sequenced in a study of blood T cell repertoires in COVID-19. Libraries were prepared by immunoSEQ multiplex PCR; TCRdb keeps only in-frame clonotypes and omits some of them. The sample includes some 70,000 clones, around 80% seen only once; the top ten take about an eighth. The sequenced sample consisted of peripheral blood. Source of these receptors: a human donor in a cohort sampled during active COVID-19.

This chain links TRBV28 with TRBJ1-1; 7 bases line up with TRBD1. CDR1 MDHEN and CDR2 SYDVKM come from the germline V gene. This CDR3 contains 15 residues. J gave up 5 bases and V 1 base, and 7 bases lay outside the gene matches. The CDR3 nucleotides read TGTGCCAGCAGTTTATCCTACAGGGGTAGGACTGAAGCTTTCTTT. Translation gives CASSLSYRGRTEAFF.

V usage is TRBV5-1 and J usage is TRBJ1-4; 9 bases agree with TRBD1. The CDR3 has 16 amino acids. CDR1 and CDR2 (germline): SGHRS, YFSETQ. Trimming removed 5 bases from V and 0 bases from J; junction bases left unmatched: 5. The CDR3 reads CASSYDRGATNEKLFF. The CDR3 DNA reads TGCGCCAGCAGTTATGACAGGGGGGCAACTAATGAAAAACTGTTTTTT.

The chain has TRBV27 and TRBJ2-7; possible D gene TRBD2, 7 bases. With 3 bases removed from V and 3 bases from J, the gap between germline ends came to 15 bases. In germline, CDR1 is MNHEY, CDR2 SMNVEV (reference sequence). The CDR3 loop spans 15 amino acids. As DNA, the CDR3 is TGTGCCAGCAGTTTCAGGGGAGGGCGGTACTACGAGCAGTACGTC. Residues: CASSFRGGRYYEQYV.

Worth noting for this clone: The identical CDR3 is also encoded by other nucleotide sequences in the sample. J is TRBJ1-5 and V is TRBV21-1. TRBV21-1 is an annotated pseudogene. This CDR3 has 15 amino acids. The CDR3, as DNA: TGTGCCAGCAGCAAGGACCGGGGGTGGTTAAAACAGACACATTTT. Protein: CASSKDRGWLKQTHF.

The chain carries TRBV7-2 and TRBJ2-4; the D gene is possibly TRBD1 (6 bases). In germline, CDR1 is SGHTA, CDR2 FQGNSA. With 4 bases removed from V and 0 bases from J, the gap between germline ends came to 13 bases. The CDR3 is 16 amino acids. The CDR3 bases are TGTGCCAGCAGCTCAGGGGACCAGCTAGCCAAAAACATTCAGTACTTC. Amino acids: CASSSGDQLAKNIQYF.

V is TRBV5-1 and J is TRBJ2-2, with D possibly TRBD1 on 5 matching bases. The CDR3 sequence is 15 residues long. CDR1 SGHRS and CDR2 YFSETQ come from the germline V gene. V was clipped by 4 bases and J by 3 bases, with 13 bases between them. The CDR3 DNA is TGCGCCAGCAGCCAGGGTCGGTCGGACACCGGGGAGCTGTTTTTT. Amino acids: CASSQGRSDTGELFF. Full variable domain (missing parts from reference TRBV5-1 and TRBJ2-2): KAGVTQTPRYLIKTRGQQVTLSCSPISGHRSVSWYQQTPGQGLQFLFEYFSETQRNKGNFPGRFSGRQFSNSRSEMNVSTLELGDSALYLCASSQGRSDTGELFFGEGSRLTVL.

The DNA of the CDR3 is TGTGCCAGCAGCCAGGGACAGATCAAGTCCTATGGCTACACCTTC. This sequence encodes CASSQGQIKSYGYTF. The chain combines TRBV11-2 with TRBJ1-2; 7 positions match TRBD1. CDR1 and CDR2 (germline): SGHAT, FQNNGV. CDR3 length: 15 amino acids. J gave up 4 bases and V 5 bases, and 10 bases lay outside the gene matches.

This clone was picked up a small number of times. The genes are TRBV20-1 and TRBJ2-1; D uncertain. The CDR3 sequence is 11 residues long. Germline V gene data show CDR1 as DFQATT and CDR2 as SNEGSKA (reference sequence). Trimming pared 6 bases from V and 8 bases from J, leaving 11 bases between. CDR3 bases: TGCAGTGCCTCAAAGCGCGATGAGCAGTTCTTC. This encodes CSASKRDEQFF.

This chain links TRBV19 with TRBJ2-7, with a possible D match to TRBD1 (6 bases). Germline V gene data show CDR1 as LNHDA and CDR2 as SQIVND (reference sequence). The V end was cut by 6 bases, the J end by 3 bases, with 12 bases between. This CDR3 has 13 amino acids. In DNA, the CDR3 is TGTGCCAGTAGGAGAAACAGGGACTACGAGCAGTACGTC. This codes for CASRRNRDYEQYV.

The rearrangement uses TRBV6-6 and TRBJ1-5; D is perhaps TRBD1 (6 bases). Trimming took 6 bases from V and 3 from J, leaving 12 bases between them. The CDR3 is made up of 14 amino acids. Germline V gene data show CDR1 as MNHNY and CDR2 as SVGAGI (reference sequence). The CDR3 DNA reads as TGTGCCAGCAGCCTTACAGGGTTCAATCAGCCCCAGCATTTT. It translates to CASSLTGFNQPQHF.

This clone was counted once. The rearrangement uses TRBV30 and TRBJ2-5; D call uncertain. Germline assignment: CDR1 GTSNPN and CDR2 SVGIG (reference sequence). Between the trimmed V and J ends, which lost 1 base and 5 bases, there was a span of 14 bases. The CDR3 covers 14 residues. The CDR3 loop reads CAWSDRPPGETQYF. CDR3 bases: TGTGCCTGGAGTGACCGGCCCCCCGGGGAGACCCAGTACTTC. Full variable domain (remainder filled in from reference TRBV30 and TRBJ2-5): SQTIHQWPATLVQPVGSPLSLECTVEGTSNPNLYWYRQAAGRGLQLLFYSVGIGQISSEVPQNLSASRPQDRQFILSSKKLLLSDSGFYLCAWSDRPPGETQYFGPGTRLLVL.

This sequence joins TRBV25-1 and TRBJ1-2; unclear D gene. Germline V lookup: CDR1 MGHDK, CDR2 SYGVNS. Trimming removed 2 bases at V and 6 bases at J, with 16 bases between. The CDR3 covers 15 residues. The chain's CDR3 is CASSETGREGNGYTF. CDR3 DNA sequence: TGTGCCAGCAGTGAAACGGGGAGGGAAGGAAATGGCTACACCTTC.

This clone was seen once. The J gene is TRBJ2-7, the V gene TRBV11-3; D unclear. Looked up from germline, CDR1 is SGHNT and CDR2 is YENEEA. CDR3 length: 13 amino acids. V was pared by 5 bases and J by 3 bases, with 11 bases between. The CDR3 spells CASSPASDYEQYV. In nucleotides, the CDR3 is TGTGCCAGCAGCCCCGCGTCTGACTACGAGCAGTACGTC.

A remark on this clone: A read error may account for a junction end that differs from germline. CDR3 sequence (DNA): TGCGCCAGCAGTGGGGCCAGGGTCCGCTTT. Its translation: CASSGARVRF. The chain couples TRBV10-1 to TRBJ1-6; weak D call: TRBD1 (5 bases). Germline loops: CDR1 WNHNN, CDR2 SYGVQD (reference sequence). The CDR3 runs to 10 residues.

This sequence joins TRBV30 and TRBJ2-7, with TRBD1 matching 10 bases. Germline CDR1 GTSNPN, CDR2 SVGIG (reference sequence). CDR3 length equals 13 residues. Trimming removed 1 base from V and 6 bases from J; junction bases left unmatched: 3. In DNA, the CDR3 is TGTGCCTGGAGTGGGGACAGGGGTTTCGAGCAGTACTTC. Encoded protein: CAWSGDRGFEQYF.

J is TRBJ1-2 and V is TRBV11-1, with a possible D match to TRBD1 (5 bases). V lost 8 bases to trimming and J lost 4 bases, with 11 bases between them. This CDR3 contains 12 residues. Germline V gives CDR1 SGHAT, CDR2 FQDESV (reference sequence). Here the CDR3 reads CASSGGTYGYTF. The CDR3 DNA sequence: TGTGCCAGCTCTGGCGGGACCTATGGCTACACCTTC. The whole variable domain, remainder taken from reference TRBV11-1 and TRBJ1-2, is EAEVAQSPRYKITEKSQAVAFWCDPISGHATLYWYRQILGQGPELLVQFQDESVVDDSQLPKDRFSAERLKGVDSTLKIQPAELGDSAMYLCASSGGTYGYTFGSGTRLTVV.

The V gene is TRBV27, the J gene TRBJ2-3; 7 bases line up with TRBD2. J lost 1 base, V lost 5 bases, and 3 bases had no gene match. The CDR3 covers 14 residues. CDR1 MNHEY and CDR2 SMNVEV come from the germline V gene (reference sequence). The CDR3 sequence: CASSVGLGTDTQYF. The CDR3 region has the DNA TGTGCCAGCAGTGTCGGACTAGGCACAGATACGCAGTATTTT.

CDR3 region: CASGTGGNYGYTF. For the CDR3, the DNA is TGTGCCAGCGGGACAGGGGGCAACTATGGCTACACCTTC. The chain employs TRBV6-6 and TRBJ1-2; 12 positions agree with TRBD1. CDR1 is MNHNY and CDR2 is SVGAGI in the germline V gene (reference sequence). The CDR3 covers 13 residues. With V trimmed by 8 bases and J by 2 bases, 0 bases remained unmatched.

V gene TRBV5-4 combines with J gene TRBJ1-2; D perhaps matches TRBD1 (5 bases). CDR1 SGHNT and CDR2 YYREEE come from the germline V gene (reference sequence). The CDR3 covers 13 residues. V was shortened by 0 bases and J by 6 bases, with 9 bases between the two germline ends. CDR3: CASSLVGRDGYTF. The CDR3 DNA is TGTGCCAGCAGCTTGGTCGGCAGGGATGGCTACACCTTC.

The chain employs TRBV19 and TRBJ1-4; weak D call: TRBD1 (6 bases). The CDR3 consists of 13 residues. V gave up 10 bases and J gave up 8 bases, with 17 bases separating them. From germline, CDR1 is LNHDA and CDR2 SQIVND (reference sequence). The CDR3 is CATSRGIGEKLFF. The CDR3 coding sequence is TGTGCCACCTCAAGGGGGATAGGGGAAAAACTGTTTTTT.

The CDR3 DNA is TGTGCCAGCAGCTTAAAAGGGACACAGCTTATCTACGAGCAGTACTTC. Protein: CASSLKGTQLIYEQYF. V gene TRBV7-9 combines with J gene TRBJ2-7; D might be TRBD1 (6 bases). Trimming removed 2 bases at V and 3 bases at J, with 17 bases between. The CDR3 sequence is 16 residues long. Germline V gene lookup returns CDR1 SEHNR and CDR2 FQNEAQ (reference sequence).

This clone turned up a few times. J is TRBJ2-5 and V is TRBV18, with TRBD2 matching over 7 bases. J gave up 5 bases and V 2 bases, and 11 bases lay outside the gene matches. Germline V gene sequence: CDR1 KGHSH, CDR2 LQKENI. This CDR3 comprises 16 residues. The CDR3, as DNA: TGTGCCAGCTCACCAGGGCAACAGGTACTAGCGGAGACCCAGTACTTC. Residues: CASSPGQQVLAETQYF.

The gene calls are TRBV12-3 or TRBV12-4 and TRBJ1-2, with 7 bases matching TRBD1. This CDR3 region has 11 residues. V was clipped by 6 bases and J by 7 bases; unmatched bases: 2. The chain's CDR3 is CASRQGPGYTF. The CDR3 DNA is TGTGCCAGCAGACAGGGGCCTGGCTACACCTTC.

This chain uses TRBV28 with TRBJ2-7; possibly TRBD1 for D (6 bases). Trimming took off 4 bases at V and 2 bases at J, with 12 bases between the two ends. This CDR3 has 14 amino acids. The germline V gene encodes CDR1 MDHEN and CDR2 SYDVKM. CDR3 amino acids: CASSSLQGPYEQYF. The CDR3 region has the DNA TGTGCCAGCAGTTCGTTACAGGGACCCTACGAGCAGTACTTC.